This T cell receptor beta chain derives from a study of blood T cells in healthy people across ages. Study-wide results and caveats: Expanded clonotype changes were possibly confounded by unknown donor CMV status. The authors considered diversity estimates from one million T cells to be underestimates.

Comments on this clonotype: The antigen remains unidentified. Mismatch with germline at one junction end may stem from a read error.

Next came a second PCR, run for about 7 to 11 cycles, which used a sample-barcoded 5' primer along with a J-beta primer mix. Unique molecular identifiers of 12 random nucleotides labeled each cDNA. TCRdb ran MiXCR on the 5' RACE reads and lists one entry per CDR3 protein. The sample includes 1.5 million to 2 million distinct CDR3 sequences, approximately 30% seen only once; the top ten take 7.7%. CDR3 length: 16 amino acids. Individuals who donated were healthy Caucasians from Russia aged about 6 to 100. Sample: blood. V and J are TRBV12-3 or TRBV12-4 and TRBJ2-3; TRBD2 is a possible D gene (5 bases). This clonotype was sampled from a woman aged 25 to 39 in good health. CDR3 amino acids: CASGLVMSSGTDTQYF. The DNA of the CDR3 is TGTGCCAGCGGTTTAGTGATGAGTAGCGGCACAGATACGCAGTATTTT.